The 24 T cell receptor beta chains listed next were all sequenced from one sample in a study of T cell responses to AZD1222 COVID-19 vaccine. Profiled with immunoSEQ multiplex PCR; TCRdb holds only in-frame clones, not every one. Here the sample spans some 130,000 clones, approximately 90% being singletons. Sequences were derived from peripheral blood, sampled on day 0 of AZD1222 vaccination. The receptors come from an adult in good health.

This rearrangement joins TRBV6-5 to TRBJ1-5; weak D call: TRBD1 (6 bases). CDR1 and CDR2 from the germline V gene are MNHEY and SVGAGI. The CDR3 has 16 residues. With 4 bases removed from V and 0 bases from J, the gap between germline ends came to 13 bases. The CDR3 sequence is CASSSRTDYSNQPQHF. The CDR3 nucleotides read TGTGCCAGCAGTTCCCGGACAGATTATAGCAATCAGCCCCAGCATTTT.

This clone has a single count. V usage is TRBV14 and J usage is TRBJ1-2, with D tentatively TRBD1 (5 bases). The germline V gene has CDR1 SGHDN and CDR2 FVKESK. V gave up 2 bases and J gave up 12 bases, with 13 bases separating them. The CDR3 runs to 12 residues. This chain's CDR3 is CASSQPQGFHTF. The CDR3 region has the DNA TGTGCCAGCAGCCAACCCCAGGGTTTTCACACCTTC.

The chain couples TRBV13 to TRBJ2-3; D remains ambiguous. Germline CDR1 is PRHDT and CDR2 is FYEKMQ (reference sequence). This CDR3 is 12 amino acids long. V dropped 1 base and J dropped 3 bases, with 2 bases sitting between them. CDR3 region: CASSLETDTQYF. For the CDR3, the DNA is TGTGCCAGCAGCTTAGAAACAGATACGCAGTATTTT.

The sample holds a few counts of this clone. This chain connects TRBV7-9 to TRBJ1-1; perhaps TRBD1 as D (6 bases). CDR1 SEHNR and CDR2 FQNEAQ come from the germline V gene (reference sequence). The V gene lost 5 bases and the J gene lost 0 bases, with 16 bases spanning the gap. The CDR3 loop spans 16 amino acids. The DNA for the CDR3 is TGTGCCAGCAGCCAAACAGGGATGGGACTGAACACTGAAGCTTTCTTT. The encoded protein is CASSQTGMGLNTEAFF.

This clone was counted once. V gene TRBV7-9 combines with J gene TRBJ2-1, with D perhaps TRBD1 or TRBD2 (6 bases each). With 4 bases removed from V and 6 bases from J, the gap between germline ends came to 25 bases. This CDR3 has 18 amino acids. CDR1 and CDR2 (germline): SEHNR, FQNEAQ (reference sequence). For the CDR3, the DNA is TGTGCCAGCAGCTCCCGTGGGCAGGGAAATGGAGGGGGCAATGAGCAGTTCTTC. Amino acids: CASSSRGQGNGGGNEQFF. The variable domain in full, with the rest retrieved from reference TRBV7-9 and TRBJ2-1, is DTGVSQNPRHKITKRGQNVTFRCDPISEHNRLYWYRQTLGQGPEFLTYFQNEAQLEKSRLLSDRFSAERPKGSFSTLEIQRTEQGDSAMYLCASSSRGQGNGGGNEQFFGPGTRLTVL.

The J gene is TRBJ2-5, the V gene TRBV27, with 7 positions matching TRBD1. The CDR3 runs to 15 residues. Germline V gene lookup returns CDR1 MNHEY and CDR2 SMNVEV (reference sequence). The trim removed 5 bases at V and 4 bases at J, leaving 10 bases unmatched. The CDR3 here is CASSLRQGPAETQYF. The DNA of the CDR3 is TGTGCCAGCAGTCTCCGACAGGGACCGGCAGAGACCCAGTACTTC.

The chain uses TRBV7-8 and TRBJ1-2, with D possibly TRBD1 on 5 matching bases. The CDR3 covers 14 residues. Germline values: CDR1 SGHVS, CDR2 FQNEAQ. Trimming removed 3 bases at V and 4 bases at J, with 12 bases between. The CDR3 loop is CASSLGGIGYGYTF. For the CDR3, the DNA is TGTGCCAGCAGCTTGGGGGGGATTGGCTATGGCTACACCTTC.

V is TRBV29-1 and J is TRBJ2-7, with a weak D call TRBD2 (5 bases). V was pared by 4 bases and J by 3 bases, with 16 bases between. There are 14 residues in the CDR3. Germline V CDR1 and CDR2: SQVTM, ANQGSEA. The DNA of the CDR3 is TGCAGCGTTGTTGTAAGAGGGCTAGGCTACGAGCAGTACTTC. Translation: CSVVVRGLGYEQYF.

CDR3 nucleotide sequence: TGTGCCAGCAGCGGGACAGGGGATCAGCCCCAGCATTTT. Protein product: CASSGTGDQPQHF. This chain connects TRBV2 to TRBJ1-5, with 10 positions matching TRBD1. This CDR3 contains 13 residues. Per germline, CDR1 SNHLY and CDR2 FYNNEI. V was clipped by 6 bases and J by 5 bases; unmatched bases: 1.

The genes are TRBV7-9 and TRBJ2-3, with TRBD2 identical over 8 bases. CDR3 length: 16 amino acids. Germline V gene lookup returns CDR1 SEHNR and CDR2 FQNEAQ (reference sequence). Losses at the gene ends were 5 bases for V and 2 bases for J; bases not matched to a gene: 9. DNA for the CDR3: TGTGCCAGCAGCCCCCGGGGTAGCGGGGTCACAGATACGCAGTATTTT. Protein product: CASSPRGSGVTDTQYF.

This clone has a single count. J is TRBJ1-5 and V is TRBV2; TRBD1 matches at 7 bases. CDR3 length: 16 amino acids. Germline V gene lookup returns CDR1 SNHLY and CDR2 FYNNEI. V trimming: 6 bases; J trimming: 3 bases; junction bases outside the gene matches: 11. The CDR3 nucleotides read TGTGCCAGCAGGGAATTCGGGACAGCGGACAATCAGCCCCAGCATTTT. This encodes CASREFGTADNQPQHF.

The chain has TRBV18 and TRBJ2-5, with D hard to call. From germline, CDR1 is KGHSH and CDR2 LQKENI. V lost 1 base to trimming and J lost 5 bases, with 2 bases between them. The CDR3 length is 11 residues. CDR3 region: CASSPLETQYF. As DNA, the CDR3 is TGTGCCAGCTCACCACTGGAGACCCAGTACTTC.

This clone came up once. The CDR3 protein is CASSPIGSSGGQETQYF. The CDR3 region has the DNA TGTGCCAGCAGCCCCATTGGTTCTAGCGGGGGACAAGAGACCCAGTACTTC. The V call is TRBV11-2, the J call TRBJ2-5; 10 bases line up with TRBD2. This CDR3 has 17 residues. J was trimmed by 2 bases and V by 5 bases; bases with no gene match: 11. The germline CDR1 and CDR2 sequences are SGHAT and FQNNGV.

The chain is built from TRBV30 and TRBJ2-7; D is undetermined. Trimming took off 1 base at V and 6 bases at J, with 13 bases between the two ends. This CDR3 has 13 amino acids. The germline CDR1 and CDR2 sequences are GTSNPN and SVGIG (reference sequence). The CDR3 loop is CAWSALVHGEQYF. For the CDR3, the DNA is TGTGCCTGGAGTGCACTTGTGCACGGCGAGCAGTACTTC.

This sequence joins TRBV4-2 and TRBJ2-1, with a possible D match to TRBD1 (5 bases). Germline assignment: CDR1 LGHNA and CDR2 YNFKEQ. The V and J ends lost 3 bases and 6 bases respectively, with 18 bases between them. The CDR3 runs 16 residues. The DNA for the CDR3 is TGTGCCAGCAGCCAGCCATGGCAGGGTGGCCTCAATGAGCAGTTCTTC. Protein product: CASSQPWQGGLNEQFF.

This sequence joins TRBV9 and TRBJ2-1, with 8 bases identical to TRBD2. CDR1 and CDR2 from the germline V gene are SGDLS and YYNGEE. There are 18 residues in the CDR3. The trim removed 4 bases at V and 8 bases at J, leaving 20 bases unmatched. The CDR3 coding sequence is TGTGCCAGCAGCCTCCGGGGGGGCGGGGGTAAGGAAATGGATGAGCAGTTCTTC. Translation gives CASSLRGGGGKEMDEQFF.

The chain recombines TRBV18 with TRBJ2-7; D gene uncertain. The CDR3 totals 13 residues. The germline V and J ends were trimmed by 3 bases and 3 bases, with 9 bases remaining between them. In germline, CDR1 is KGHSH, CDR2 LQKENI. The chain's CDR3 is CASSPGHHYEQYF. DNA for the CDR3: TGTGCCAGCTCACCGGGCCACCACTACGAGCAGTACTTC.

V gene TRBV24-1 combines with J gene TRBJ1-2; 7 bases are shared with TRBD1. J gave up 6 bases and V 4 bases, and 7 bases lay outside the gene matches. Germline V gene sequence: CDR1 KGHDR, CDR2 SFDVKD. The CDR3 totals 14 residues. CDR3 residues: CATSDGRGINGYTF. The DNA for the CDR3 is TGTGCCACCAGTGACGGCAGGGGGATTAATGGCTACACCTTC.

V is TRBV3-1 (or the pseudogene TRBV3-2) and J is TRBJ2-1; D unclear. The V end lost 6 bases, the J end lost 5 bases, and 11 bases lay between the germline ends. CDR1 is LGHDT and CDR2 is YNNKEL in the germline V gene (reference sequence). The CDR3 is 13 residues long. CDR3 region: CASRSTFDNEQFF. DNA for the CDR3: TGTGCCAGCAGAAGTACATTTGACAATGAGCAGTTCTTC.

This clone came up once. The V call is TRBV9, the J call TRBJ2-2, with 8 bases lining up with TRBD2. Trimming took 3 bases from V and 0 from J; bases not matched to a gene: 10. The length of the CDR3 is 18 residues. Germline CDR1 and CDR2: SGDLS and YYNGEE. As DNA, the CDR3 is TGTGCCAGCAGCGATAATCCTAGCGGGCACTCGAACACCGGGGAGCTGTTTTTT. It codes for CASSDNPSGHSNTGELFF.

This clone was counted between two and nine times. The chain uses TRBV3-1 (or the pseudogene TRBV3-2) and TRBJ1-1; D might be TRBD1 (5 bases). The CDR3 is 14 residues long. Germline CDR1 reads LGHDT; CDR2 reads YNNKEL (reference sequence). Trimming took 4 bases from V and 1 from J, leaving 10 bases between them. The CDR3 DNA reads TGTGCCAGCAGCCCCGAAACAGGGAACACTGAAGCTTTCTTT. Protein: CASSPETGNTEAFF.

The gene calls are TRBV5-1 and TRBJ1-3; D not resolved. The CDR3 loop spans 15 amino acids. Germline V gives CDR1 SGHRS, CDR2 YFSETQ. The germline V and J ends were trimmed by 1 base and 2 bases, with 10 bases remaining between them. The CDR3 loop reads CASSLRAGAGNTIYF. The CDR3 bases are TGCGCCAGCAGCTTGAGGGCCGGCGCTGGAAACACCATATATTTT.

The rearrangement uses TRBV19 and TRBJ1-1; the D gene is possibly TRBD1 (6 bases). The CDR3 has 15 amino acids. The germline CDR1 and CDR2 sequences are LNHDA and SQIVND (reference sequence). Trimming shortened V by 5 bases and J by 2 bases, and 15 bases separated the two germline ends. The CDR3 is CASSDRQDLNTEAFF. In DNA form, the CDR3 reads TGTGCCAGTAGTGATAGACAGGACCTAAACACTGAAGCTTTCTTT.

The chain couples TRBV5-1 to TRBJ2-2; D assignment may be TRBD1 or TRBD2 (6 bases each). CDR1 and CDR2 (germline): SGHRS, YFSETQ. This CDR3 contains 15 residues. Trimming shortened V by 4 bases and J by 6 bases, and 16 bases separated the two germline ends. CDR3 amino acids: CASSHSTGAAGELFF. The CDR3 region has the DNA TGCGCCAGCAGCCACTCAACGGGGGCGGCCGGGGAGCTGTTTTTT.